The 5 T cell receptor beta chains listed next were all sequenced from one sample in a study of monozygotic twins with inflammatory bowel disease. Reprocessing the 5' RACE reads, TCRdb reports a single entry for every CDR3 protein and omits DNA. In total, the table holds over 150,000 distinct CDR3 sequences. Sequencing was done on a sample of blood. The receptors stem from a human donor with ulcerative colitis or Crohn's disease, or a healthy co-twin of an affected twin (not recorded which).

V usage is TRBV5-1 and J usage is TRBJ1-3; TCRdb designates TRBD1, a call that cannot be tested without DNA. Germline CDR1 reads SGHRS; CDR2 reads YFSETQ. This CDR3 spans 16 amino acids. The CDR3 sequence is CASSRDGTTSGNTIYF.

CDR3 region: CASIRVPRDSPLHF. The genes are TRBV6-2 or TRBV6-3 and TRBJ1-6. Germline V gene data show CDR1 as MNHEY and CDR2 as SVGEGT. The CDR3 has 14 residues.

V and J are TRBV4-1 and TRBJ1-4; TCRdb returns TRBD1, unconfirmable since there is no DNA. The CDR3 extends over 15 amino acids. The germline gives CDR1 MGHRA, CDR2 YSYEKL. This CDR3 is CASSQEGGLDEKLFF.

The J gene is TRBJ1-5, the V gene TRBV7-2; TCRdb's D call, TRBD1, is unchecked because there is no DNA. This CDR3 contains 14 residues. Germline CDR1 and CDR2: SGHTA and FQGNSA. CDR3 sequence reads: CASREGSKGQPQHF.

The chain combines TRBV23-1 with TRBJ2-7; the TCRdb call, TRBD1, lacks DNA for checking. TRBV23-1 is an ORF for which the function is uncertain. The CDR3 length is 17 residues. This CDR3 reads CASSHLGRGQGFYEQYF.